These T cell receptor beta chains were read from a single sample in a study of blood T cells in healthy people across ages. TCRdb re-called the 5' RACE reads with MiXCR, one entry per CDR3 protein. This table has about 700,000 distinct CDR3 sequences, around 32% appearing once. Sample: blood. The receptors originated from an elderly woman in good health. The CDR3 runs from the conserved cysteine through the conserved F or W. D genes are given only for firm matches. Where a row states a size, it is once, few, many or the class of an expanded clone; other rows omit it.

V	J	D	size	CDR3	DNA
TRBV4-1	TRBJ2-7	TRBD2	many	CASSQDLSGGSYEQYF	TGCGCCAGCAGCCAAGATCTAAGCGGGGGGAGTTACGAGCAGTACTTC
TRBV30	TRBJ2-7	TRBD1	NA	CAWNAGTGDDEQYF	TGTGCCTGGAACGCCGGGACAGGGGATGACGAGCAGTACTTC
TRBV19	TRBJ2-3	TRBD2	many	CASSPLAGAVTDTQYF	TGTGCCAGTAGTCCTCTAGCGGGGGCCGTCACAGATACGCAGTATTTT
TRBV5-5	TRBJ1-6	NA	many	CASSRSGAYNSPLHF	TGTGCCAGCAGCAGATCAGGGGCATATAATTCACCCCTCCACTTT
TRBV2	TRBJ2-7	NA	many	CASSDMWELASYEQYF	TGTGCCAGCAGTGATATGTGGGAACTAGCCTCCTACGAGCAGTACTTC
TRBV19	TRBJ2-3	NA	many	CASSKSTDTQYF	TGTGCCAGTAGTAAATCCACAGATACGCAGTATTTT
TRBV3-1	TRBJ1-4	TRBD1	NA	CASSQRRQGREKLFF	TGTGCCAGCAGCCAGAGGCGACAGGGACGTGAAAAACTGTTTTTT
TRBV12-3/TRBV12-4	TRBJ1-6	NA	few	CASSSLGAGSPLHF	TGTGCCAGCAGTTCCTTGGGGGCTGGATCACCCCTCCACTTT
TRBV27	TRBJ2-4	NA	many	CASSSREDGQRKNIQYF	TGTGCCAGCAGTTCCCGGGAGGACGGACAGCGAAAAAACATTCAGTACTTC
TRBV4-1	TRBJ2-7	TRBD2	many	CASSQERERGEQYF	TGCGCCAGCAGCCAAGAGCGGGAGCGGGGCGAGCAGTACTTC
TRBV20-1	TRBJ2-1	NA	few	CSASRGSYNEQFF	TGCAGTGCCAGTCGCGGTTCCTACAATGAGCAGTTCTTC
TRBV24-1	TRBJ1-2	NA	few	CATSDRRTQGYTF	TGTGCCACCAGTGACCGGAGGACGCAAGGCTACACCTTC
TRBV20-1	TRBJ1-2	NA	NA	CSAIAPASSNYGYTF	TGCAGTGCCATCGCTCCAGCAAGCTCTAATTATGGCTACACCTTC
TRBV12-3/TRBV12-4	TRBJ2-3	NA	NA	CASSSRQGSTDVQYF	TGTGCCAGCAGTTCCCGACAAGGCAGCACAGATGTGCAGTATTTT
TRBV7-2	TRBJ1-5	NA	many	CASSLGSHINQPQHF	TGTGCCAGCAGCTTAGGGTCCCACATCAATCAGCCCCAGCATTTT
TRBV7-2	TRBJ1-1	TRBD1	many	CASSSTGGATEAFF	TGTGCCAGCAGCTCTACAGGGGGCGCGACTGAAGCTTTCTTT
TRBV6-6	TRBJ1-3	TRBD1	NA	CASSQQGVIYF	TGTGCCAGCAGTCAACAGGGGGTCATATATTTT
TRBV6-6	TRBJ1-2	NA	NA	CASRAGTPLGYTF	TGTGCCAGCAGAGCCGGGACCCCCCTTGGCTACACCTTC
TRBV4-3	TRBJ1-2	NA	many	CASSQDWSEPNYGYTF	TGCGCCAGCAGCCAAGATTGGTCAGAGCCCAACTATGGCTACACCTTC
TRBV7-6	TRBJ2-6	TRBD1	many	CASSSLVGTGGYGANVLTF	TGTGCCAGCAGCTCCCTGGTAGGGACAGGGGGATATGGGGCCAACGTCCTGACTTTC
TRBV9	TRBJ2-5	TRBD2	many	CASSVGTSGGLDETQYF	TGTGCCAGCAGCGTCGGGACTAGCGGGGGGCTGGATGAGACCCAGTACTTC
TRBV29-1	TRBJ1-2	TRBD1	many	CSVSPDRGYGYTF	TGCAGCGTGTCCCCTGACAGGGGATATGGCTACACCTTC
TRBV3-1	TRBJ1-1	NA	few	CASSQEQAEAFF	TGTGCCAGCAGCCAAGAGCAAGCTGAAGCTTTCTTT
TRBV2	TRBJ2-3	TRBD1	many	CASSPDRATGDTQYF	TGTGCCAGCAGCCCGGACAGGGCAACGGGAGATACGCAGTATTTT
TRBV20-1	TRBJ2-3	TRBD2	NA	CSATPGTSGGGTDTQYF	TGCAGTGCTACCCCCGGGACTAGCGGGGGGGGCACAGATACGCAGTATTTT
TRBV20-1	TRBJ2-7	TRBD1	many	CSAPDRAGGEQYF	TGCAGTGCGCCCGACAGGGCTGGTGGCGAGCAGTACTTC
TRBV28	TRBJ1-2	NA	many	CASSSPGPYGYTF	TGTGCCAGCAGTTCTCCAGGGCCTTATGGCTACACCTTC
TRBV2	TRBJ2-5	NA	many	CASSVLGSHRGGETQYF	TGTGCCAGCAGTGTACTAGGTAGCCACAGGGGAGGAGAGACCCAGTACTTC
TRBV30	TRBJ1-2	TRBD1	few	CALASSADRGGYTF	TGTGCCTTGGCCTCCTCTGCGGACAGGGGTGGCTACACCTTC
TRBV27	TRBJ2-7	NA	NA	CAGSPFGQSFGDEQYF	TGTGCCGGCAGTCCGTTTGGACAGTCGTTTGGGGACGAGCAGTACTTC
TRBV7-9	TRBJ2-1	NA	NA	CASSPWTVLLPRRFF	TGTGCCAGCAGCCCGTGGACAGTTCTTCTTCCGCGGCGGTTCTTC
TRBV27	TRBJ1-2	TRBD1	NA	CASGGQQIYGYTF	TGTGCCAGCGGGGGACAGCAAATCTATGGCTACACCTTC
TRBV20-1	TRBJ2-7	NA	NA	CSARDPGRGEQYF	TGCAGTGCTAGAGACCCGGGACGGGGCGAGCAGTACTTC
TRBV5-1	TRBJ1-2	NA	NA	CASSWETNYGYTF	TGCGCCAGCAGCTGGGAAACTAACTATGGCTACACCTTC
TRBV14	TRBJ2-5	TRBD2	many	CASSPWTSERETQYF	TGTGCCAGCAGCCCATGGACTAGCGAGCGGGAGACCCAGTACTTC
TRBV20-1	TRBJ2-6	TRBD1	many	CSAKGQRSSGANVLTF	TGCAGTGCGAAGGGACAGAGAAGCTCTGGGGCCAACGTCCTGACTTTC
TRBV6-2/TRBV6-3	TRBJ2-7	NA	many	CASSSTRYEQYF	TGTGCCAGCAGCTCGACAAGGTACGAGCAGTACTTC
TRBV6-1	TRBJ2-7	NA	many	CASSEKGRGEQYF	TGTGCCAGCAGTGAAAAGGGAAGGGGAGAGCAGTACTTC
TRBV7-2	TRBJ2-5	TRBD2	few	CASSLNAGGPETQYF	TGTGCCAGCAGCTTAAATGCGGGAGGGCCAGAGACCCAGTACTTC
TRBV6-5	TRBJ2-7	NA	many	CASSRPGHQGAYEQYF	TGTGCCAGCAGTCGACCGGGACACCAAGGGGCCTACGAGCAGTACTTC
TRBV6-1	TRBJ2-5	NA	NA	CASEIDRDRRANEQYF	TGTGCCAGCGAAATCGACCGGGACCGGAGGGCCAATGAGCAGTACTTC
TRBV12-3/TRBV12-4	TRBJ2-7	NA	NA	CASSSSWGYEQYF	TGTGCCAGCAGTTCCTCTTGGGGTTACGAGCAGTACTTC
TRBV30	TRBJ1-2	TRBD1	NA	CAWSRDSGYGYTF	TGTGCCTGGAGCCGGGACAGTGGATATGGCTACACCTTC
TRBV5-1	TRBJ1-1	NA	NA	CASSPREGSNTEAFF	TGCGCCAGCAGTCCTCGGGAAGGCTCGAACACTGAAGCTTTCTTT
TRBV27	TRBJ1-2	NA	NA	CASRFLGQSNGYTF	TGTGCCAGCAGGTTCCTCGGACAGTCAAATGGCTACACCTTC
TRBV29-1	TRBJ2-5	NA	NA	CSVETVTLETQYF	TGCAGCGTTGAAACTGTAACACTAGAGACCCAGTACTTC
TRBV2	TRBJ2-1	TRBD2	many	CASGVGTSGGDEQFF	TGTGCCAGCGGGGTCGGGACTAGCGGGGGGGACGAGCAGTTCTTC
TRBV30	TRBJ2-5	TRBD2	many	CAWAQAGASQTQYF	TGTGCCTGGGCTCAAGCGGGGGCGAGCCAGACCCAGTACTTC
TRBV28	TRBJ2-4	NA	NA	CASSLNPEKNIQYF	TGTGCCAGCAGTTTAAATCCAGAGAAAAACATTCAGTACTTC
TRBV20-1	TRBJ1-2	TRBD1	once	CSARGQGGYGYTF	TGCAGTGCTCGGGGACAGGGTGGGTATGGCTACACCTTC